This TCR beta chain was obtained from a study of CD8 T cells in ankylosing spondylitis. TCRdb itself ran the 5' RACE reads through MiXCR, one entry per CDR3 protein. Of hundreds of thousands of distinct CDR3 sequences in the sample, around 20% are singletons; the top ten hold roughly 4%. This clonotype has ten or more counts. The CDR3 runs 16 residues. CDR1 is DFQATT, CDR2 SNEGSKA, per germline (reference sequence). V shed 0 bases, J shed 10 bases, and the junction held 13 bases outside the gene matches. The specimen sequenced was blood, either unsorted or a sorted T cell fraction (not recorded which). The TCR sequence derives from a female donor with ankylosing spondylitis or in good health (not recorded which). This chain uses TRBV20-1 with TRBJ2-1; 9 bases are shared with TRBD2. Here the CDR3 DNA reads TGCAGTGCTAGAGATACGGGACTAGCTTCAGGGAGAGAGCAGTTCTTC. This codes for CSARDTGLASGREQFF.